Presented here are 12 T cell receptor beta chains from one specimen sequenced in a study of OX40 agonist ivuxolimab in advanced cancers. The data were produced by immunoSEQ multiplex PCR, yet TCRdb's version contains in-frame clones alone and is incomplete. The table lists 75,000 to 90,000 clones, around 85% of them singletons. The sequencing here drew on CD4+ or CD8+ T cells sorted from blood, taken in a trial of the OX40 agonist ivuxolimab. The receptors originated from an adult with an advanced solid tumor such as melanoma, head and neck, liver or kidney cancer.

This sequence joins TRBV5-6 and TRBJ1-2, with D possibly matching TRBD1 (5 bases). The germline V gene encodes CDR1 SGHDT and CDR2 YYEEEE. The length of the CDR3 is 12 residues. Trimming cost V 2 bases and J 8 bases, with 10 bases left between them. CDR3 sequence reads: CASSFDSGGYTF. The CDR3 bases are TGTGCCAGCAGCTTCGACAGTGGCGGCTACACCTTC.

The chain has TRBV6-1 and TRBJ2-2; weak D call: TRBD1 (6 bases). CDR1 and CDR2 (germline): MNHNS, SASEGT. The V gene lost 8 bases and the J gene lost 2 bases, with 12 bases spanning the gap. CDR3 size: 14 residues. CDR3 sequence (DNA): TGTGCCAGCGGGGACAACCCTAACACCGGGGAGCTGTTTTTT. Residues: CASGDNPNTGELFF.

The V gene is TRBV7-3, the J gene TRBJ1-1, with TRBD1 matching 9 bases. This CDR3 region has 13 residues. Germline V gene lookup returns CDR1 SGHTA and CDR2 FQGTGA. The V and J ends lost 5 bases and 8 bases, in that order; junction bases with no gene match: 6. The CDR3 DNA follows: TGTGCCAGCAGCCCGGGGACAGGGCGAGAAGCTTTCTTT. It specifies CASSPGTGREAFF.

CDR3 residues: CASSRQGNTEAFF. The CDR3 DNA sequence: TGTGCCAGCAGTCGTCAGGGGAACACTGAAGCTTTCTTT. The chain is built from TRBV6-5 and TRBJ1-1; perhaps TRBD1 as D (5 bases). Trimming took off 5 bases at V and 1 base at J, with 8 bases between the two ends. CDR1 is MNHEY and CDR2 is SVGAGI in the germline V gene. The CDR3 loop spans 13 amino acids.

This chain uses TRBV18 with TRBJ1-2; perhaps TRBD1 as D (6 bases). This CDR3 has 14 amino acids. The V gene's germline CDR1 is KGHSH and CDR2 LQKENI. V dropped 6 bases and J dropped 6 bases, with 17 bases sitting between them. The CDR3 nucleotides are TGTGCCAGCTCTAGGCGGGGGCGTGAGGATGGCTACACCTTC. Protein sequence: CASSRRGREDGYTF.

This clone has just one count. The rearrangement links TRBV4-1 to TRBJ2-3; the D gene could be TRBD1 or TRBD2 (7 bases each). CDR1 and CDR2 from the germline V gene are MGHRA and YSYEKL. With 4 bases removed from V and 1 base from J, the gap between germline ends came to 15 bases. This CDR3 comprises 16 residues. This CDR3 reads CASSPQGGFRTDTQYF. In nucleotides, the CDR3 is TGCGCCAGCAGCCCGCAGGGGGGGTTCCGCACAGATACGCAGTATTTT.

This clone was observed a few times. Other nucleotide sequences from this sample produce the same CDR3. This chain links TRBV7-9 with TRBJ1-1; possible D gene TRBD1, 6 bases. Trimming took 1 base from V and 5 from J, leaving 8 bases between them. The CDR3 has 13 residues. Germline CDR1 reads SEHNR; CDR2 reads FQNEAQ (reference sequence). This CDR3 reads CASSLEGGTEAFF. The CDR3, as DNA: TGTGCCAGCAGCTTAGAGGGGGGGACTGAAGCTTTCTTT.

CDR3 sequence reads: CATHRDIEGGYTF. The CDR3 nucleotides read TGTGCCACCCACCGGGACATTGAGGGTGGCTACACCTTC. The V and J genes are TRBV2 and TRBJ1-2; possible D gene TRBD1, 6 bases. This CDR3 is 13 amino acids long. V gave up 10 bases and J gave up 7 bases, with 19 bases separating them. Germline assignment: CDR1 SNHLY and CDR2 FYNNEI.

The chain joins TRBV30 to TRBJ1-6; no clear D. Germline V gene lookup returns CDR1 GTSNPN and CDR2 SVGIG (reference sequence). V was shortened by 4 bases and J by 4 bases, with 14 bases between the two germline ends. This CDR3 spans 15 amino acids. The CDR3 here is CAWKPPETYNSPLHF. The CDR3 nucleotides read TGTGCCTGGAAACCCCCAGAGACGTATAATTCACCCCTCCACTTT.

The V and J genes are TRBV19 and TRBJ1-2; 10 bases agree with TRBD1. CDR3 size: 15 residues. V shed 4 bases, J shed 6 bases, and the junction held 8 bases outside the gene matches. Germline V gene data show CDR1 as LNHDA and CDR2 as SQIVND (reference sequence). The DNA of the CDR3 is TGTGCCAGTAGTAAGAATCGGGACAGGGGAAATGGCTACACCTTC. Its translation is CASSKNRDRGNGYTF.

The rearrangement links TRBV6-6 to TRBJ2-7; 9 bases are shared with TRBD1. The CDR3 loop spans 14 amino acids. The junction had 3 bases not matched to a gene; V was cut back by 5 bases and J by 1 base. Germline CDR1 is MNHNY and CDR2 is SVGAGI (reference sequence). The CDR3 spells CASSPGTGSYEQYF. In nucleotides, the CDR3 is TGTGCCAGCAGTCCCGGGACAGGGTCCTACGAGCAGTACTTC.

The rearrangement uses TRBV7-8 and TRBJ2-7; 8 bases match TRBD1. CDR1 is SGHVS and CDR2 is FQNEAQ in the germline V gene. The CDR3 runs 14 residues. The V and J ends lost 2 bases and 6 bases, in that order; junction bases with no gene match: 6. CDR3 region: CASSLPGQEREQYF. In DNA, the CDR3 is TGTGCCAGCAGCTTACCGGGACAGGAGCGCGAGCAGTACTTC.